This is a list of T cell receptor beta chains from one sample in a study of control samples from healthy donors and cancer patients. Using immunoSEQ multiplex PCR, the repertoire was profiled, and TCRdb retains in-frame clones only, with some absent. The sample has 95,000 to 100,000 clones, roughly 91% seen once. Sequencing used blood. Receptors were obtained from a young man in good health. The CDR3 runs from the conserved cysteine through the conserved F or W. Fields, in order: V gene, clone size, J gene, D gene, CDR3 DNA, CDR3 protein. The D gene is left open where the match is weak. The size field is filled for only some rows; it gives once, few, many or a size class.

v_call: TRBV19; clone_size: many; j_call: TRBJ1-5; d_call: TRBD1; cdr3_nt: TGTGCCAGTAGTATCAAATGGACAGGGGTTCCGAGGCCCCAGCATTTT; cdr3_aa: CASSIKWTGVPRPQHF
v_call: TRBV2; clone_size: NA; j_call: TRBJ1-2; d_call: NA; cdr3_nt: TGTGCCAGCAGTGAAGTCGCCGGGACTCCTAACTATGGCTACACCTTC; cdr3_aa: CASSEVAGTPNYGYTF
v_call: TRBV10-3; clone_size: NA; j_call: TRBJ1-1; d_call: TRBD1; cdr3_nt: TGTGCCATCAGGACAGGGGGCAATACTGAAGCTTTCTTT; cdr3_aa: CAIRTGGNTEAFF
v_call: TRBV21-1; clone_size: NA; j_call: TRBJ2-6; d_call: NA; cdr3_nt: TGTGCCAGCAGCAAAACTTGTAGTTCGCGGGCCAACGTCCTGACTTTC; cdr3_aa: CASSKTCSSRANVLTF
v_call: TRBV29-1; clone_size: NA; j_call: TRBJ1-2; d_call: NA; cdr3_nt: TGCAGCGTTGAAGATCTTCAGAGCGGCTACACCTTC; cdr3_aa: CSVEDLQSGYTF
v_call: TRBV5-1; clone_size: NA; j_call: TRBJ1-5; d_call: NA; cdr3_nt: TGCGCCAGCAGCCCCGGGACGGGCATTAATCAGCCCCAGCATTTT; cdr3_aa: CASSPGTGINQPQHF
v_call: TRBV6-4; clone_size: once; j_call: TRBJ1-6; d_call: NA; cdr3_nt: TGTGCCAGCAGTGACTCGACTTATAATTCACCCCTCCACTTT; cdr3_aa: CASSDSTYNSPLHF
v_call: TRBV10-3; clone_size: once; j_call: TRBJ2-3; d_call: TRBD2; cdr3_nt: TGTGCCATCAGTGACGGACTAGCGGCGGCAGATACGCAGTATTTT; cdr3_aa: CAISDGLAAADTQYF
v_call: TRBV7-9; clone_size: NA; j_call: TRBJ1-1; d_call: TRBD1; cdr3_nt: TGTGCCAGCATTGGGGACAGGGGGCTTACTGAAGCTTTCTTT; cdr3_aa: CASIGDRGLTEAFF
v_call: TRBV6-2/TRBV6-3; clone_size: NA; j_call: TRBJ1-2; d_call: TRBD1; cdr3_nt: TGTGCCAGCAGTGACAGGGGGCGCCTTGGCTACACCTTC; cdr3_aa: CASSDRGRLGYTF
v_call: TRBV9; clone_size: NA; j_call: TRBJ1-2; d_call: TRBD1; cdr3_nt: TGTGCCAGCAGCGTACTACAGGGGGAATCGGGAGGCTACACCTTC; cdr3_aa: CASSVLQGESGGYTF
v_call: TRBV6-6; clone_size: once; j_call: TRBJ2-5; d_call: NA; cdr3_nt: TGTGCCAGCAGGGGGAAAGGTACCGGGGAGACCCAGTACTTC; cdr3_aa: CASRGKGTGETQYF
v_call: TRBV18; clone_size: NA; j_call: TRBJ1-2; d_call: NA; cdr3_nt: TGTGCCAGCTCACCACCGGGGAAGCGGGATGGCTACACCTTC; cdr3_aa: CASSPPGKRDGYTF
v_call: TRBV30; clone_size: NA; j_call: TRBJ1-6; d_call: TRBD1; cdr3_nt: TGTGCCTCCGGGACAGAGAGCAATTCACCCCTCCACTTT; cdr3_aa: CASGTESNSPLHF
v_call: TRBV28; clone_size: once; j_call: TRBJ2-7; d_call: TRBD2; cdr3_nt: TGTGCCAGCACCGGACTAGCTTTTGAGCAGTACTTC; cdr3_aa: CASTGLAFEQYF
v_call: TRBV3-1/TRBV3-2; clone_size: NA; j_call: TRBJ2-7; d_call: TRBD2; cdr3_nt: TGTGCCAGCAGCCAAGATTTGACTAGCGGGAGGTCCTACGAGCAGTACTTC; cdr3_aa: CASSQDLTSGRSYEQYF
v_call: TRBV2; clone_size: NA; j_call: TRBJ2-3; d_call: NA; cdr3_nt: TGTGCCAGCAAGACCCGAGGGGGGACGGGCACAGATACGCAGTATTTT; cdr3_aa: CASKTRGGTGTDTQYF
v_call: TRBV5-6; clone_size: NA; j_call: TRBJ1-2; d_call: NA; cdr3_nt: TGTGCCAGCAGCTTGGCCACCGTGACAGCCACCTATGGCTACACCTTC; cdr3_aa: CASSLATVTATYGYTF
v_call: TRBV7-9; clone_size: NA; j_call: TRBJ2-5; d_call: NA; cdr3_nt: TGTGCCAGCAGCATTCAAGAACAAGAGACCCAGTACTTC; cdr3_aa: CASSIQEQETQYF
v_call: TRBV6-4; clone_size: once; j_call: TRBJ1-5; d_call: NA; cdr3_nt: TGTGCCAGCAGTGAGCAGGGTAGCGAGCCCCAGCATTTT; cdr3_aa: CASSEQGSEPQHF
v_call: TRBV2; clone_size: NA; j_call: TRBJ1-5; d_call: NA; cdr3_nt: TGTGCCAGCAGGGGGACGGTTGGGAACCAGCCCCAGCATTTT; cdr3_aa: CASRGTVGNQPQHF
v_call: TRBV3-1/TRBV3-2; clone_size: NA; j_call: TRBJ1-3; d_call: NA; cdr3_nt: TGTGCCAGCAGCCAAGTGTCCGGGTTAGGCTCTGGAAACACCATATATTTT; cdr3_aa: CASSQVSGLGSGNTIYF
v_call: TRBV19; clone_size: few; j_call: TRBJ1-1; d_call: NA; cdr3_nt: TGTGCCAGTAGTATGAGGGCCGAAGAGGTGAACACTGAAGCTTTCTTT; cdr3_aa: CASSMRAEEVNTEAFF
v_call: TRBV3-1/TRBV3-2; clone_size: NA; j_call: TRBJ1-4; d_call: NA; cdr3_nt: TGTGCCAGCAGCCTTACGGGAACTAATGAAAAACTGTTTTTT; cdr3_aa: CASSLTGTNEKLFF
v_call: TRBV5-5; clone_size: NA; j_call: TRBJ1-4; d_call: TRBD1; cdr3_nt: TGTGCCAGCAGCTTGGGGCCCCCGGGGGCAGGGGGTGGTGAAAAACTGTTTTTT; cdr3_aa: CASSLGPPGAGGGEKLFF
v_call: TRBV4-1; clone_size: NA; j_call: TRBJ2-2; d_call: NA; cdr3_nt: TGCGCCAGCAGCCAAGTCGATATGGGATTCCTTAACGGGGAGCTGTTTTTT; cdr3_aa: CASSQVDMGFLNGELFF
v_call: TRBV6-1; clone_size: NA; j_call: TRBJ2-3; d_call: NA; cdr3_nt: TGTGCCAGCAGTGTGCGAGCAACCCGGGACAGCACAGATACGCAGTATTTT; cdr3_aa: CASSVRATRDSTDTQYF
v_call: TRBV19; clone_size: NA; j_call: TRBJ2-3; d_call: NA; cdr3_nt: TGTGCCAGTAGTATATCGGGAACGGGCACAGATACGCAGTATTTT; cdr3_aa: CASSISGTGTDTQYF
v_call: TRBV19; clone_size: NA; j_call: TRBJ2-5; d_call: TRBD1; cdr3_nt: TGTGCCAGTAGCCAGGGAGAGGGGGCTTATTCTGAGACCCAGTACTTC; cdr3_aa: CASSQGEGAYSETQYF
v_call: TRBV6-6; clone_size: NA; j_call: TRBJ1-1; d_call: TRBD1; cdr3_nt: TGTGCCAGCAGTTACCCCGGACAGGGGAGGCCTGAAGCTTTCTTT; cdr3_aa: CASSYPGQGRPEAFF
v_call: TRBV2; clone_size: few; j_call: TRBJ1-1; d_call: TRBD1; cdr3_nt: TGTGCCAGCAGTGAGGGGACAGGAGGAGGGGCTTTCTTT; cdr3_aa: CASSEGTGGGAFF
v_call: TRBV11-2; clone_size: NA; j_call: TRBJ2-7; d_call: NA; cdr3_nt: TGTGCCAGCAGCTTAGGATTAGCGAGCTCCTACGAGCAGTACTTC; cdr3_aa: CASSLGLASSYEQYF
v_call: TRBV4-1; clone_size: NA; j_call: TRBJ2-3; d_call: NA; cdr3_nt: TGCGCCAGCAGCCAAGAGAGGCAGGGAGGTTCAGATACGCAGTATTTT; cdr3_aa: CASSQERQGGSDTQYF
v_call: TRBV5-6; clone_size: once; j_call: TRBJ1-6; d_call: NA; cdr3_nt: TGTGCCAGCAGCCCCGGGTTTGGGTCACCCCTCCACTTT; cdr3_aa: CASSPGFGSPLHF
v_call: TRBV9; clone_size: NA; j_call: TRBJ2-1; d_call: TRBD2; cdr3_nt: TGTGCCAGCAGCGTAGGGGCTGCTAGCGGGACCTACTACAATGAGCAGTTCTTC; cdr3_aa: CASSVGAASGTYYNEQFF
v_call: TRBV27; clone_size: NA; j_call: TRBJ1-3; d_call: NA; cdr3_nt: TGTGCCAGCGGGGTACCAGGGGTTGGAAACACCATATATTTT; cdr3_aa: CASGVPGVGNTIYF
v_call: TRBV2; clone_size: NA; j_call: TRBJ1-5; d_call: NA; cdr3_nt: TGTGCCAGCAGTGAATCGGTAGGGGGTCGGCAGCCCCAGCATTTT; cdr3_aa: CASSESVGGRQPQHF
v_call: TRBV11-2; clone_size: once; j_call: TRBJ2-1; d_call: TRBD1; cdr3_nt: TGTGCCAGCAGTCTTACCACAGGGGCACAGAATGAGCAGTTCTTC; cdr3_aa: CASSLTTGAQNEQFF
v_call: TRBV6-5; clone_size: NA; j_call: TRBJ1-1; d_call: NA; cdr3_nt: TGTGCCAGCAGACTTAGTAATCAGGCTTTCTTT; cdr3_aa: CASRLSNQAFF
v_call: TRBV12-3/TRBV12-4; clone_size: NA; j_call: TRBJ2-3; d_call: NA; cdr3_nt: TGTGCCAGCAGTTTAACCGGATATACGCAGTATTTT; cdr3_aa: CASSLTGYTQYF
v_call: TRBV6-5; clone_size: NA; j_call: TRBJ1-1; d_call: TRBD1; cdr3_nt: TGTGCCAGCAGACTCGACAGGGGGCTTGGGGCTTTCTTT; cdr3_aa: CASRLDRGLGAFF
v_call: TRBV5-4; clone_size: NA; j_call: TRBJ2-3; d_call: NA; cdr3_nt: TGTGCCAGCAGCTCGGAAGGACGTTCCACAGATACGCAGTATTTT; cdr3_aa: CASSSEGRSTDTQYF
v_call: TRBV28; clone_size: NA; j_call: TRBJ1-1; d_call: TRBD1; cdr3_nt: TGTGCCAGCAGGACAGGGCGGACTGAAGCTTTCTTT; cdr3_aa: CASRTGRTEAFF
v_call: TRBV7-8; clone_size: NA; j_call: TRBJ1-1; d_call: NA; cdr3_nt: TGTGCCAGCAGCTTAGGAACAGGGTTTACTGAAGCTTTCTTT; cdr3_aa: CASSLGTGFTEAFF
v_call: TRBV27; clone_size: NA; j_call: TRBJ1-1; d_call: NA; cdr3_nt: TGTGCCAGCAGTCCCAGGGCCTTGGGGACTGAAGCTTTCTTT; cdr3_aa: CASSPRALGTEAFF
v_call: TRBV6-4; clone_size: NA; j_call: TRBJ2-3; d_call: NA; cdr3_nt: TGTGCCAGCAGTTGGGTCTACACAGATACGCAGTATTTT; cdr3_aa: CASSWVYTDTQYF
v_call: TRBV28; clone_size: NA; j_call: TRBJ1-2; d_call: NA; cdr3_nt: TGTGCCAGCAGGCCACAGGGAGGGAACTATGGCTACACCTTC; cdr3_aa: CASRPQGGNYGYTF
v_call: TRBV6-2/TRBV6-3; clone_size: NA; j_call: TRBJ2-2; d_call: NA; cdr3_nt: TGTGCCAGCAGTTCCGCCGGGTTCGGGGAGCTGTTTTTT; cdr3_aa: CASSSAGFGELFF
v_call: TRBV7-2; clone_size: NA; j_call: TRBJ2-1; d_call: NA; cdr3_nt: TGTGCCAGCAGCTTAGGGCGGCGGACTTACAATGAGCAGTTCTTC; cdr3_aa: CASSLGRRTYNEQFF
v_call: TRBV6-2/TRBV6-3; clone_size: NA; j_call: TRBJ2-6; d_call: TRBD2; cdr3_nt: TGTGCCAGCAGTGAGCTAGCGGGAGCTGGGGCCAACGTCCTGACTTTC; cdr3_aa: CASSELAGAGANVLTF
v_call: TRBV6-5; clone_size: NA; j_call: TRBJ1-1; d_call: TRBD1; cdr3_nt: TGTGCCAGCAGTCCGGGGGACAGGGGGCCTGAAGCTTTCTTT; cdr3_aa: CASSPGDRGPEAFF
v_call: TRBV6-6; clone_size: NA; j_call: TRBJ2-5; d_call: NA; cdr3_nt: TGTGCCAGCAGTTATGGGGGAGGAGGGACCCAGTACTTC; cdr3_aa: CASSYGGGGTQYF
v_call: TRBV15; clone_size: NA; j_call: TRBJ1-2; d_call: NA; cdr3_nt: TGTGCCACCAGCAGAGGGAATATCTATGGCTACACCTTC; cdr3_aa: CATSRGNIYGYTF
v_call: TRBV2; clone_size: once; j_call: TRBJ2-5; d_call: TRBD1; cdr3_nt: TGTGCCAGCAGTGACAGAGACAGGGGGGAGACCCAGTACTTC; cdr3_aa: CASSDRDRGETQYF
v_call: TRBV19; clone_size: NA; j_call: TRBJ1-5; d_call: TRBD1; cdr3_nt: TGTGCCAGTAGTATTTACCCGGACAGGGGAGATCAGCCCCAGCATTTT; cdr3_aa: CASSIYPDRGDQPQHF
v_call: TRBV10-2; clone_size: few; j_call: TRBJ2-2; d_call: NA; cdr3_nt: TGCGCCAGCAGTGAGTCGACCGCCGGGGAGCTGTTTTTT; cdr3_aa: CASSESTAGELFF
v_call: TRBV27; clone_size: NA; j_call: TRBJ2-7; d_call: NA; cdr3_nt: TGTGCCAGCAGTTTACAGACTCCGTTTGAGATATATTCAGAGCAGTACTTC; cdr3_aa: CASSLQTPFEIYSEQYF
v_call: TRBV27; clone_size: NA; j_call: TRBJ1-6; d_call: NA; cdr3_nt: TGTGCCAGCAGTTTTGTCAGAAATTCACCCCTCCACTTT; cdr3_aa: CASSFVRNSPLHF
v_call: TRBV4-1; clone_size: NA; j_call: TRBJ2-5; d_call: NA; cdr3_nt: TGCGCCAGCAGCCAACTCCAGGACACTCGAGAGACCCAGTACTTC; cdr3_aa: CASSQLQDTRETQYF